The clone carrying this T cell receptor beta chain occurred a few times. This specimen belongs to a study of blood T cells in healthy people across ages. The second PCR ran about 6 to 12 cycles with a sample-barcoded 5' primer and J-beta primers. A template-switch adaptor with 12 random nucleotides tagged each cDNA molecule. MiXCR was run by TCRdb on the 5' RACE reads, yielding one entry per CDR3 protein. The table records about a million distinct CDR3 sequences, roughly 47% of them present only once. The CDR3 runs 14 residues. The V segment lost 8 bases and the J segment 3 bases; nucleotides outside the gene matches: 9. The V gene's germline CDR1 is MNHEY and CDR2 SMNVEV (reference sequence).

Material for sequencing was blood. The chain employs TRBV27 and TRBJ2-7; 8 nucleotides align to TRBD1. The clonotype originates from a woman in her fifties or sixties in good health. The CDR3 sequence: CASQDGTGVYEQYF. The CDR3 region has the DNA TGTGCCAGCCAAGACGGGACAGGAGTCTACGAGCAGTACTTC.